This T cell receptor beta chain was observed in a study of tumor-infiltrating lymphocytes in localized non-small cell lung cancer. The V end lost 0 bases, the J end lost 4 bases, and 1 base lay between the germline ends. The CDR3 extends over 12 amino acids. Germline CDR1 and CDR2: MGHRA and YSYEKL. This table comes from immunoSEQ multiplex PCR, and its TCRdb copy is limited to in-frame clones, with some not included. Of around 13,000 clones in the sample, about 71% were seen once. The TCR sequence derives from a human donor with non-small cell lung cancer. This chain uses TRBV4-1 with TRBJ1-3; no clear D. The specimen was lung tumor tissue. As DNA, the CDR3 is TGCGCCAGCAGCCAAGAAGGAAACACCATATATTTT. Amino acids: CASSQEGNTIYF.